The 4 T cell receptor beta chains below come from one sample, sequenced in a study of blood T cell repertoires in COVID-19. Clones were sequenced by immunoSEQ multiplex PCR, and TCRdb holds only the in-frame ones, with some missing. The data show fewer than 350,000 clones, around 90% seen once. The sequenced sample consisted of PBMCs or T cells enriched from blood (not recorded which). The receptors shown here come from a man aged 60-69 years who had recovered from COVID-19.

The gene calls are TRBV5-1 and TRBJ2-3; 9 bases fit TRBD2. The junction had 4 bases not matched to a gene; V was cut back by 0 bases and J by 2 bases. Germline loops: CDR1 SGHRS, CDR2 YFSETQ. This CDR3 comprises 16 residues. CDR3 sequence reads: CASSLGASGNTDTQYF. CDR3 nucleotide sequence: TGCGCCAGCAGCTTGGGAGCTAGCGGGAACACAGATACGCAGTATTTT.

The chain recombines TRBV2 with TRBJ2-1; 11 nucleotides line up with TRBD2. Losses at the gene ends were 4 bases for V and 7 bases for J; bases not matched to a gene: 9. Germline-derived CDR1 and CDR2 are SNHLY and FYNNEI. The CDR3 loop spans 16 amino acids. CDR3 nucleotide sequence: TGTGCCAGCAGTGTTCGTACTAGCGGGAGCGGTAATGAGCAGTTCTTC. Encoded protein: CASSVRTSGSGNEQFF.

CDR3 region: CASSERFLEPQHF. The CDR3 DNA reads as TGTGCCAGCAGTGAGCGGTTCCTTGAGCCCCAGCATTTT. The chain links TRBV2 to TRBJ1-5; D ambiguous. Per germline, CDR1 SNHLY and CDR2 FYNNEI. The CDR3 loop spans 13 amino acids. V lost 3 bases and J lost 8, with 11 bases in between.

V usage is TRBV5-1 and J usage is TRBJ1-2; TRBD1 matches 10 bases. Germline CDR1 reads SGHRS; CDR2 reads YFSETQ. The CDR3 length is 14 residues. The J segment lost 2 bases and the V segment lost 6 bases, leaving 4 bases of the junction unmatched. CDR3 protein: CASNEGQGNYGYTF. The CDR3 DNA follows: TGCGCCAGCAACGAGGGACAGGGGAACTATGGCTACACCTTC. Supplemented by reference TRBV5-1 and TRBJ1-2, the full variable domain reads KAGVTQTPRYLIKTRGQQVTLSCSPISGHRSVSWYQQTPGQGLQFLFEYFSETQRNKGNFPGRFSGRQFSNSRSEMNVSTLELGDSALYLCASNEGQGNYGYTFGSGTRLTVV.